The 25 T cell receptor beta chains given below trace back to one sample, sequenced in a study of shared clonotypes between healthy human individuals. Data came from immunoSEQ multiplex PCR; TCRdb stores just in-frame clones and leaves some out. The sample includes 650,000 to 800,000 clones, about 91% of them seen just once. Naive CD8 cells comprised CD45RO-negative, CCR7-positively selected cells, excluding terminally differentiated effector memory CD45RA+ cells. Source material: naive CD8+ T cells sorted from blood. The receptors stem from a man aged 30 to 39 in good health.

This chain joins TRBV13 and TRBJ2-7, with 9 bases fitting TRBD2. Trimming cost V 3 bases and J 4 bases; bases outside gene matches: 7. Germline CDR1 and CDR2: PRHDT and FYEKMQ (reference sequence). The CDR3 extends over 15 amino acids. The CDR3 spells CASSFPGTSIYEQYF. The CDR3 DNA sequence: TGTGCCAGCAGCTTCCCCGGGACTAGCATTTACGAGCAGTACTTC.

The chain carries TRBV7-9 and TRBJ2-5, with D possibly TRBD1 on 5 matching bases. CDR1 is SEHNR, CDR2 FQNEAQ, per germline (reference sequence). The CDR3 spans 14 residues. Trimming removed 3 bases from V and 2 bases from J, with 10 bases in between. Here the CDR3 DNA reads TGTGCCAGCAGCTTTGGACACACGCAAGAGACCCAGTACTTC. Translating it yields CASSFGHTQETQYF.

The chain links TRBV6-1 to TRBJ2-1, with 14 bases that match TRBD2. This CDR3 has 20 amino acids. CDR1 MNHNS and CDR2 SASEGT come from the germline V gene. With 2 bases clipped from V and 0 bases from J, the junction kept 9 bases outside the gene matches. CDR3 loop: CASSELVGLAGDPSYNEQFF. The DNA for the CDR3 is TGTGCCAGCAGTGAACTTGTGGGACTAGCGGGAGATCCCTCCTACAATGAGCAGTTCTTC.

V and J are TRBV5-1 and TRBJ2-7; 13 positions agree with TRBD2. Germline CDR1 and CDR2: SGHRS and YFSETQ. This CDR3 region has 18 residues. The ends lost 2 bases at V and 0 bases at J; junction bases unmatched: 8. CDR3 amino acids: CASSLGTSGIHGSYEQYF. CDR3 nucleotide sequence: TGCGCCAGCAGCTTAGGGACTAGCGGGATACACGGCTCCTACGAGCAGTACTTC.

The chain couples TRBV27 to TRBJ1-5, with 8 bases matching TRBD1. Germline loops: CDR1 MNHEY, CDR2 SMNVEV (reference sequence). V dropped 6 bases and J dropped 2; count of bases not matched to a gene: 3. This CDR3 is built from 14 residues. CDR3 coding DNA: TGTGCCAGCAGCATGGACAGGGGCAATCAGCCCCAGCATTTT. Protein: CASSMDRGNQPQHF.

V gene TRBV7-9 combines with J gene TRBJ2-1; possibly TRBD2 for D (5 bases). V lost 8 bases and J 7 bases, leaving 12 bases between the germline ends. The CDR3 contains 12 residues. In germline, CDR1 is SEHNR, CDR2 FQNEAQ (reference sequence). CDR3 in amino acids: CASEQRVNEQFF. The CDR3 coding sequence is TGTGCCAGCGAACAGAGGGTAAATGAGCAGTTCTTC.

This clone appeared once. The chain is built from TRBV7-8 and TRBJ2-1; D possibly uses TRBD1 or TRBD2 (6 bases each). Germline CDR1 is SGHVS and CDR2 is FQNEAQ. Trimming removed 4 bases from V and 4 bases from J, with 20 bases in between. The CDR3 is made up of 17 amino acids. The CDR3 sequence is CASSYRGRINTYNEQFF. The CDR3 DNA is TGTGCCAGCAGCTACCGGGGGCGTATTAATACTTACAATGAGCAGTTCTTC.

CDR3 sequence: CATSTDLSYNEQFF. CDR3 in DNA: TGTGCCACCAGTACGGACCTATCCTACAATGAGCAGTTCTTC. The rearrangement uses TRBV15 and TRBJ2-1; D is uncertain. CDR1 is LNHNV, CDR2 YYDKDF, per germline (reference sequence). The CDR3 extends over 14 amino acids. Trimming took off 6 bases at V and 1 base at J, with 10 bases between the two ends.

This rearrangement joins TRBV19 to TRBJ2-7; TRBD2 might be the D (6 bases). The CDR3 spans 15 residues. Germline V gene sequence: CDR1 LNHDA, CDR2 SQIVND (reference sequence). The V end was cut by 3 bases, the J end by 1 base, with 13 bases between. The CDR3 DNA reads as TGTGCCAGTAGTATGTGGTTAGCGGAATCCTACGAGCAGTACTTC. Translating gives CASSMWLAESYEQYF.

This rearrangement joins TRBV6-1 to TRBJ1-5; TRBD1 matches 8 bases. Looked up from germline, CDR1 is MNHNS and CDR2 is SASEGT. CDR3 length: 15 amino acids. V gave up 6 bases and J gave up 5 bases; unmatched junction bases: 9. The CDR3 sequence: CASRAGAGGDQPQHF. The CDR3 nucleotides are TGTGCCAGCAGAGCCGGAGCAGGGGGCGATCAGCCCCAGCATTTT.

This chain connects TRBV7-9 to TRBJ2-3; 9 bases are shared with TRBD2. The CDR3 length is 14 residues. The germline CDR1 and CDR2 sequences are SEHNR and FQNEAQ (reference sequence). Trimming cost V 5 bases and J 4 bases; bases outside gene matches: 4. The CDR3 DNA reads TGTGCCAGCAGCCCGACTAGCGGCTCAGATACGCAGTATTTT. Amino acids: CASSPTSGSDTQYF.

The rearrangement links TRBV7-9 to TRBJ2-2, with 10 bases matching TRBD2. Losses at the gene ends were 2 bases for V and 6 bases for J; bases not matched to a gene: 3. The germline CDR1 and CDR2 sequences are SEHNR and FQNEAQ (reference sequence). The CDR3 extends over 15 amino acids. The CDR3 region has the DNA TGTGCCAGCAGCTTATCCGGGACTAGCGCCGGGGAGCTGTTTTTT. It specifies CASSLSGTSAGELFF.

The CDR3 spells CASSFAPHGSYNEQFF. The CDR3 DNA is TGCGCCAGCAGTTTTGCTCCTCACGGCTCCTACAATGAGCAGTTCTTC. The chain uses TRBV10-2 and TRBJ2-1, with D uncertain. CDR3 size: 16 residues. Trimming stripped 5 bases from V and 0 bases from J, with 14 bases between. The germline V gene has CDR1 WSHSY and CDR2 SAAADI.

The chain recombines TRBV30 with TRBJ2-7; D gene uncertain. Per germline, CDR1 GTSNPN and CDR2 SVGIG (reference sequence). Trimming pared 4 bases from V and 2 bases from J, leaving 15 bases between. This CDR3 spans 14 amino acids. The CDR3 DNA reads TGTGCCTGGACAAGGAGAGACCATACCTACGAGCAGTACTTC. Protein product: CAWTRRDHTYEQYF. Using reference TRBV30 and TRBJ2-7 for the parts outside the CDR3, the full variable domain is SQTIHQWPATLVQPVGSPLSLECTVEGTSNPNLYWYRQAAGRGLQLLFYSVGIGQISSEVPQNLSASRPQDRQFILSSKKLLLSDSGFYLCAWTRRDHTYEQYFGPGTRLTVT.

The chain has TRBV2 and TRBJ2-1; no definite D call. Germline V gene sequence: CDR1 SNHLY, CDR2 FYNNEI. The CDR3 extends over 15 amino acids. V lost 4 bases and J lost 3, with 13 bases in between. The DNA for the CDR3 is TGTGCCAGCAGTGTAGATTTCCGCGGCTACAATGAGCAGTTCTTC. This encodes CASSVDFRGYNEQFF.

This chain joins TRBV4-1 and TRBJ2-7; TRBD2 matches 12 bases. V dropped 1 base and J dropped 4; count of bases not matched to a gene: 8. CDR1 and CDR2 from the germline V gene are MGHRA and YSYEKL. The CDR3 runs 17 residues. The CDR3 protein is CASSQVPTSGGPYEQYF. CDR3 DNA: TGCGCCAGCAGCCAAGTGCCGACTAGCGGGGGACCATACGAGCAGTACTTC.

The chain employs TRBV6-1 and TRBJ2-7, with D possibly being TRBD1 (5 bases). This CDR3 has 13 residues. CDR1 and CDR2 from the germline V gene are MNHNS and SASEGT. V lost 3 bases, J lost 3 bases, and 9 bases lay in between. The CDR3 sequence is CASSETTVYEQYF. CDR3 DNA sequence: TGTGCCAGCAGTGAGACGACAGTCTACGAGCAGTACTTC.

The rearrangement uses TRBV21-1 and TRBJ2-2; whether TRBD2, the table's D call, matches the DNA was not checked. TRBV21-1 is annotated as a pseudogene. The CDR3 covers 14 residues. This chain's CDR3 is CASGETANTGELFF. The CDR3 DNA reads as TGTGCCAGCGGAGAGACCGCGAACACCGGGGAGCTGTTTTTT.

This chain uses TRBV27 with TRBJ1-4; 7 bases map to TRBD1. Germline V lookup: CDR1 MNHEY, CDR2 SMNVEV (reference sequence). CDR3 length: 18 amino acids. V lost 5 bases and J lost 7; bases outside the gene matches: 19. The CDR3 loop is CASSPDILQGSALEKLFF. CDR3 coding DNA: TGTGCCAGCAGTCCAGACATATTACAGGGGTCCGCGCTTGAAAAACTGTTTTTT.

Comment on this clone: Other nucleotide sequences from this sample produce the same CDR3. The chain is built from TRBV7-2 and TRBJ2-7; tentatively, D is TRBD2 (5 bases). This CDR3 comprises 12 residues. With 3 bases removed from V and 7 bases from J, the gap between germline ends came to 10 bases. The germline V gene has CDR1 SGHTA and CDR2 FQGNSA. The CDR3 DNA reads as TGTGCCAGCAGCTTCGACCGGGGAGAGCAGTACTTC. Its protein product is CASSFDRGEQYF.

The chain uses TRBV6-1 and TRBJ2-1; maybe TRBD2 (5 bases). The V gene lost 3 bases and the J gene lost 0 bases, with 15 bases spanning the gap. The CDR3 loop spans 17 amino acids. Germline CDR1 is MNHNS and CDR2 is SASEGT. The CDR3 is CASSDVGAASSYNEQFF. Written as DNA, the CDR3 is TGTGCCAGCAGTGATGTGGGAGCTGCTAGCTCCTACAATGAGCAGTTCTTC.

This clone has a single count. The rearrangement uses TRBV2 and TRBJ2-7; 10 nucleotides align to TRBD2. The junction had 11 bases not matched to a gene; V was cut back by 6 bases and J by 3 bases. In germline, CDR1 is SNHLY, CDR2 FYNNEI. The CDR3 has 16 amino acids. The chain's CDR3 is CASSDSGTSEIYEQYF. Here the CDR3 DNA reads TGTGCCAGCAGCGATTCCGGGACTAGCGAGATCTACGAGCAGTACTTC.

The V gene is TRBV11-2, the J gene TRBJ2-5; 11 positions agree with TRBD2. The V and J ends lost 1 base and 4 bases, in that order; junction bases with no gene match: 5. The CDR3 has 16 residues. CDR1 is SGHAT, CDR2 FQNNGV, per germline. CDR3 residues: CASSLVLAGGPETQYF. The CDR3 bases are TGTGCCAGCAGCTTAGTTCTAGCGGGAGGTCCAGAGACCCAGTACTTC.

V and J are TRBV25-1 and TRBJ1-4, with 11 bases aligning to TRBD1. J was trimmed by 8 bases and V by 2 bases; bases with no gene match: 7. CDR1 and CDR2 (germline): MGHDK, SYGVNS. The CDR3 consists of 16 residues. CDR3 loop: CASSEGVGTGGEKLFF. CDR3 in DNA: TGTGCCAGCAGTGAAGGAGTAGGGACAGGGGGGGAAAAACTGTTTTTT.

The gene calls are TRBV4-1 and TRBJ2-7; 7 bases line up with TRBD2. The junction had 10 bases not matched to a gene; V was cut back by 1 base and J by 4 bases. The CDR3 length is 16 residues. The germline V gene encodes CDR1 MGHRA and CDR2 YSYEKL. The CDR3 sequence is CASSQVPGEGRYEQYF. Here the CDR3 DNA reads TGCGCCAGCAGCCAAGTTCCGGGGGAGGGCCGTTACGAGCAGTACTTC.